This passage covers 13 T cell receptor beta chains from one sample sequenced in a study of cytomegalovirus exposure and HLA in healthy donors. Primers: 60 Vbeta forward and 13 Jbeta reverse. The data were produced by immunoSEQ multiplex PCR, yet TCRdb's version contains in-frame clones alone and is incomplete. The sample consists of around 85,000 clones, around 80% of them appearing once. Sequencing used PBMCs. These receptors were obtained from a man aged 25-40 years in good health and CMV-seronegative.

The gene calls are TRBV11-3 and TRBJ2-1; TRBD1 is a possible D gene (6 bases). Germline assignment: CDR1 SGHNT and CDR2 YENEEA. This CDR3 region has 15 residues. The ends were cut back, 5 bases at V and 8 bases at J, with 19 bases in the middle. Here the CDR3 reads CASSQRGFRGDEQFF. CDR3 nucleotide sequence: TGTGCCAGCAGCCAACGTGGGTTCAGGGGCGATGAGCAGTTCTTC.

V and J are TRBV7-9 and TRBJ1-1; the match to TRBD1 covers 7 bases. The CDR3 is 14 residues long. Looked up from germline, CDR1 is SEHNR and CDR2 is FQNEAQ (reference sequence). Losses at the gene ends were 5 bases for V and 4 bases for J; bases not matched to a gene: 7. The CDR3 loop reads CASSVQGEATEAFF. The CDR3, as DNA: TGTGCCAGCAGCGTTCAGGGGGAGGCCACTGAAGCTTTCTTT.

The chain uses TRBV5-6 and TRBJ2-7; 8 bases line up with TRBD1. The CDR3 contains 15 residues. Unmatched junction bases numbered 10, after V lost 4 bases and J lost 4 bases. CDR1 and CDR2 (germline): SGHDT, YYEEEE. The CDR3 DNA is TGTGCCAGCAGCCTCTCCCCAGGGGGCTTTTACGAGCAGTACTTC. Amino acid sequence: CASSLSPGGFYEQYF.

The chain recombines TRBV18 with TRBJ1-5; 7 nucleotides line up with TRBD1. The germline gives CDR1 KGHSH, CDR2 LQKENI. There are 15 residues in the CDR3. V dropped 1 base and J dropped 4; count of bases not matched to a gene: 4. The CDR3 region has the DNA TGTGCCAGCTCACCACAGGCAGGGGGGAATCAGCCCCAGCATTTT. Translation gives CASSPQAGGNQPQHF.

The rearrangement links TRBV25-1 to TRBJ2-1; 7 bases line up with TRBD2. J was trimmed by 8 bases and V by 2 bases; bases with no gene match: 6. CDR1 and CDR2 (germline): MGHDK, SYGVNS. The CDR3 length is 14 residues. The DNA for the CDR3 is TGTGCCAGCAGTGAAGCCGGGAGGAGCCATGAGCAGTTCTTC. It translates to CASSEAGRSHEQFF.

The chain has TRBV4-3 and TRBJ2-1; D is perhaps TRBD1 (5 bases). CDR3 length equals 16 residues. Germline CDR1 LGHNA, CDR2 YSLEER. Trimming removed 4 bases from V and 7 bases from J, with 20 bases in between. The CDR3 region is CASSPSEAGSGNEQFF. The CDR3, as DNA: TGCGCCAGCAGCCCAAGTGAGGCAGGGTCAGGGAATGAGCAGTTCTTC.

The gene calls are TRBV19 and TRBJ1-2, with 7 bases matching TRBD1. Looked up from germline, CDR1 is LNHDA and CDR2 is SQIVND (reference sequence). The CDR3 length is 14 residues. V dropped 8 bases and J dropped 4; count of bases not matched to a gene: 10. In nucleotides, the CDR3 is TGTGCCAGTGGGGACAGTCTTCCTTCCTATGGCTACACCTTC. Residues: CASGDSLPSYGYTF. The complete variable domain, with remaining parts taken from reference TRBV19 and TRBJ1-2, reads DGGITQSPKYLFRKEGQNVTLSCEQNLNHDAMYWYRQDPGQGLRLIYYSQIVNDFQKGDIAEGYSVSREKKESFPLTVTSAQKNPTAFYLCASGDSLPSYGYTFGSGTRLTVV.

This chain links TRBV2 with TRBJ2-1; 7 bases are shared with TRBD1. Germline V gene lookup returns CDR1 SNHLY and CDR2 FYNNEI. The CDR3 is made up of 13 amino acids. Trimming took 8 bases from V and 8 from J; bases not matched to a gene: 9. The CDR3 loop is CASGYRGTYEQFF. CDR3 DNA sequence: TGTGCCAGCGGTTACAGGGGTACCTATGAGCAGTTCTTC.

This sequence joins TRBV10-3 and TRBJ1-1; TRBD1 aligns across 7 bases. This CDR3 is built from 12 residues. Losses at the gene ends were 10 bases for V and 1 base for J; bases not matched to a gene: 3. CDR1 is ENHRY, CDR2 SYGVKD, per germline. The CDR3 bases are TGTGCCACCGCAGGGGGGAACACTGAAGCTTTCTTT. Its protein is CATAGGNTEAFF.

In its sample, this clone was seen a few times. The V gene is TRBV30, the J gene TRBJ1-5, with D possibly being TRBD1 (5 bases). This CDR3 spans 15 amino acids. Per the germline V gene, CDR1 is GTSNPN and CDR2 is SVGIG (reference sequence). V shed 0 bases and J shed 5 bases, with 14 bases lying between them. Here the CDR3 reads CAWSVGTQKYQPQHF. CDR3 in DNA: TGTGCCTGGAGTGTGGGGACTCAAAAATATCAGCCCCAGCATTTT. Full variable domain (remainder filled in from reference TRBV30 and TRBJ1-5): SQTIHQWPATLVQPVGSPLSLECTVEGTSNPNLYWYRQAAGRGLQLLFYSVGIGQISSEVPQNLSASRPQDRQFILSSKKLLLSDSGFYLCAWSVGTQKYQPQHFGDGTRLSIL.

This clone was seen once. The V and J genes are TRBV18 and TRBJ2-3, with D possibly matching TRBD2 (5 bases). The CDR3 covers 15 residues. With 1 base removed from V and 0 bases from J, the gap between germline ends came to 8 bases. CDR1 and CDR2 from the germline V gene are KGHSH and LQKENI. The CDR3 nucleotides are TGTGCCAGCTCACCACTCGGACTTAGCACAGATACGCAGTATTTT. Protein: CASSPLGLSTDTQYF.

The gene calls are TRBV25-1 and TRBJ2-1; TRBD2 agrees at 8 bases. CDR1 is MGHDK and CDR2 is SYGVNS in the germline V gene. The J segment lost 5 bases and the V segment lost 7 bases, leaving 7 bases of the junction unmatched. The CDR3 has 14 amino acids. CDR3 residues: CASKERERNNEQFF. The CDR3 DNA follows: TGTGCCAGCAAGGAGCGGGAGAGAAACAATGAGCAGTTCTTC.

The CDR3 DNA is TGTGCCAGCAGTCAGATCCACAGGGGGGAAAAACTGTTTTTT. This gives the protein CASSQIHRGEKLFF. This chain joins TRBV14 and TRBJ1-4, with 8 bases lining up with TRBD1. J lost 8 bases, V lost 6 bases, and 8 bases had no gene match. The CDR3 totals 14 residues. CDR1 and CDR2 from the germline V gene are SGHDN and FVKESK.